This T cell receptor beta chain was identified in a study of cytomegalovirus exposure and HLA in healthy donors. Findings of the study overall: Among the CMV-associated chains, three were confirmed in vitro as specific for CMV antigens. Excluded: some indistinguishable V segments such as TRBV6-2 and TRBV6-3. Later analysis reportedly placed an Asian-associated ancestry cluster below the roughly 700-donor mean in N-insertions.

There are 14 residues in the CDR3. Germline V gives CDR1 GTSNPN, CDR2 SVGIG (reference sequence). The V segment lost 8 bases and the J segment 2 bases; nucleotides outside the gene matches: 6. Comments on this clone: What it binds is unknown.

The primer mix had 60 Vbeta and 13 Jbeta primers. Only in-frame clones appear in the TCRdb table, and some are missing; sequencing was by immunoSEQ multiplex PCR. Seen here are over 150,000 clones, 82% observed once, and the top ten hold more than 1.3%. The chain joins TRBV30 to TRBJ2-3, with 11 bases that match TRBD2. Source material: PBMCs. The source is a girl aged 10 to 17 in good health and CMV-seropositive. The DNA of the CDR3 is TGTGCCGTAAGACTAGCGGGGTCCACAGATACGCAGTATTTT. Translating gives CAVRLAGSTDTQYF. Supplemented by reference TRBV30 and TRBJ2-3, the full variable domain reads SQTIHQWPATLVQPVGSPLSLECTVEGTSNPNLYWYRQAAGRGLQLLFYSVGIGQISSEVPQNLSASRPQDRQFILSSKKLLLSDSGFYLCAVRLAGSTDTQYFGPGTRLTVL.